Reported below is one T cell receptor (beta chain). The sample is drawn from a study of blood T cell repertoires in COVID-19. Study-wide background: The United States, Italy and Spain supplied acute and convalescent COVID-19 samples.

Original handling: Amplification of reference gene primers was used by the study to estimate nucleated cell counts. The table came from immunoSEQ multiplex PCR; TCRdb's copy has only in-frame clones and leaves some out. That table is the source of V, J and clone size, and D and trimming were worked out from the DNA. This sample has a few hundred thousand clones; around 90% occur once, and the top ten carry about 9.3%. Living in about two dozen US areas, the participants were between about 18 and 100 years of age. The junction had 4 bases not matched to a gene; V was cut back by 3 bases and J by 0 bases. This CDR3 contains 16 residues. CDR1 is SGDLS, CDR2 YYNGEE, per germline.

The receptor was derived from a man between 18 and 35 years old with acute COVID-19. Sequencing was performed on PBMCs or T cells enriched from blood (not recorded which). The V gene is TRBV9, the J gene TRBJ1-3; 9 bases are shared with TRBD1. CDR3 DNA sequence: TGTGCCAGCAGCGGGGGACAGGGAGTCTCTGGAAACACCATATATTTT. This sequence encodes CASSGGQGVSGNTIYF. Full variable domain (rest looked up from reference TRBV9 and TRBJ1-3): DSGVTQTPKHLITATGQRVTLRCSPRSGDLSVYWYQQSLDQGLQFLIQYYNGEERAKGNILERFSAQQFPDLHSELNLSSLELGDSALYFCASSGGQGVSGNTIYFGEGSWLTVV.